This T cell receptor (beta chain) emerged from a study of cytomegalovirus exposure and HLA in healthy donors. General study findings and limits: The classifier, whose performance was assessed in both the original and validation cohorts, reportedly diagnosed cytomegalovirus status with high specificity and sensitivity. At a 0.05 false discovery rate, a later analysis found about 17,000 TCR beta sequences to be associated with HLA alleles.

Amplification used 60 Vbeta primers and 13 Jbeta primers. TCRdb keeps only in-frame clones here, not all; method: immunoSEQ multiplex PCR. The sample has about 130,000 clones; 80% are singletons. The CDR3 sequence is 14 residues long. Germline assignment: CDR1 SNHLY and CDR2 FYNNEI. Unmatched junction bases numbered 0, after V lost 4 bases and J lost 1 base. Regarding this clone: What it binds is unknown.

This receptor was identified in a man aged 30-40 years in good health. The sequencing sample was made of PBMCs. The V gene is TRBV2, the J gene TRBJ2-3; 9 nucleotides align to TRBD2. In nucleotides, the CDR3 is TGTGCCAGCAGTGGACTAGCGGGCACAGATACGCAGTATTTT. Its protein is CASSGLAGTDTQYF.